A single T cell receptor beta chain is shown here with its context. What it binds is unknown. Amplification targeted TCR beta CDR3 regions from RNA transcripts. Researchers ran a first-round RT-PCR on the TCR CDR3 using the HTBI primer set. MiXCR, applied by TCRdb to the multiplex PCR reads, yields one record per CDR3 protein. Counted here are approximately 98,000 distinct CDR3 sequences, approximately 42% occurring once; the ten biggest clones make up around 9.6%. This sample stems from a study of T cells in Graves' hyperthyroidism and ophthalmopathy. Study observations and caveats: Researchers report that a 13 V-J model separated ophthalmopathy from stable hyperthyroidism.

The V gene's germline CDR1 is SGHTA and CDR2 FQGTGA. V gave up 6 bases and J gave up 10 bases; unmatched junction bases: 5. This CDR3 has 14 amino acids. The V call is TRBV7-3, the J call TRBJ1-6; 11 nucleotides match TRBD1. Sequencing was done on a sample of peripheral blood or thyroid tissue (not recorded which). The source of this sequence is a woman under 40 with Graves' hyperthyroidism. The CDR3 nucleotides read TGTGCCAGCAGAGCGGGACAGGGGGACTCACCCCTCCACTTT. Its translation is CASRAGQGDSPLHF.